This T cell receptor beta chain was profiled in a study of blood T cell repertoires in COVID-19. At the level of the study: COVID-19 samples, acute and convalescent, were from the United States, Italy and Spain. T cells, B-cell-depleted T cells, or PBMCs provided the cDNA or gDNA that served as material.

While infection was still active, Seattle patients were enrolled and then followed longitudinally. Germline V CDR1 and CDR2: MNHEY, SVGAGI. The CDR3 consists of 12 residues. The V and J ends lost 7 bases and 1 base respectively, with 8 bases between them. Profiled with immunoSEQ multiplex PCR; TCRdb holds only in-frame clones, not every one. The sample yields under 60,000 clones, approximately 80% seen once. This receptor was obtained from a man between 25 and 39 years old with COVID-19, enrolled during active disease. The chain has TRBV6-5 and TRBJ2-7; no clear D gene. The sequencing input was peripheral blood. The CDR3 region is CASNSASYEQYF. In DNA form, the CDR3 reads TGTGCCAGCAACTCAGCGTCCTACGAGCAGTACTTC.